Listed below are T cell receptor beta chains from one sample, sequenced in a study of blood T cell repertoires in COVID-19. Using immunoSEQ multiplex PCR, the repertoire was profiled, and TCRdb retains in-frame clones only, with some absent. The sample consists of approximately 200,000 clones, 84% of them appearing once. Sequencing used PBMCs or T cells enriched from blood (not recorded which). The receptors here all came from a man between 60 and 70 years old who had recovered from COVID-19. Each CDR3 is given with its conserved first and last residue. Fields, in order: D gene, J gene, clone size, V gene, CDR3 DNA, CDR3 protein. D genes are given only for firm matches. Clone sizes are given selectively: once, few, many, or a class where the clone is expanded.

d_gene: -; j_gene: TRBJ1-1; abundance: -; v_gene: TRBV29-1; CDR3nt: TGCAGCGTTGATCCTGCAGGGCACACTGAAGCTTTCTTT; CDR3aa: CSVDPAGHTEAFF
d_gene: -; j_gene: TRBJ1-2; abundance: -; v_gene: TRBV6-5; CDR3nt: TGTGCCAGCAGTTACTCCGGGGGATCTGGCTATGGCTACACCTTC; CDR3aa: CASSYSGGSGYGYTF
d_gene: TRBD1; j_gene: TRBJ2-6; abundance: -; v_gene: TRBV3-1/TRBV3-2; CDR3nt: TGTGCCAGCAGCCAAGACAGGGGGTTATCTGGGGCCAACGTCCTGACTTTC; CDR3aa: CASSQDRGLSGANVLTF
d_gene: -; j_gene: TRBJ1-1; abundance: -; v_gene: TRBV6-1; CDR3nt: TGTGCCAGCAGTGAACGAGGGAACACTGAAGCTTTCTTT; CDR3aa: CASSERGNTEAFF
d_gene: -; j_gene: TRBJ1-3; abundance: -; v_gene: TRBV11-3; CDR3nt: TGTGCCAGCAGCTTAGTCGGTCAGGGATACTCTGGAAACACCATATATTTT; CDR3aa: CASSLVGQGYSGNTIYF
d_gene: TRBD1; j_gene: TRBJ2-7; abundance: few; v_gene: TRBV6-5; CDR3nt: TGTGCCAGCAGTTACTCGATACGGACAGGGTATGAGCAGTACTTC; CDR3aa: CASSYSIRTGYEQYF
d_gene: TRBD1; j_gene: TRBJ1-2; abundance: -; v_gene: TRBV24-1; CDR3nt: TGTGCCACCAGTGAAACGACAGGGGGCCCTAGTGGCTACACCTTC; CDR3aa: CATSETTGGPSGYTF
d_gene: -; j_gene: TRBJ1-1; abundance: once; v_gene: TRBV5-1; CDR3nt: TGCGCCAGCAGCTTTACGACAACAGACAGGTCGAACACTGAAGCTTTCTTT; CDR3aa: CASSFTTTDRSNTEAFF
d_gene: TRBD1; j_gene: TRBJ1-6; abundance: -; v_gene: TRBV6-2/TRBV6-3; CDR3nt: TGTGCCAGCAGTTCATCCAGGGGGAATAATTCACCCCTCCACTTT; CDR3aa: CASSSSRGNNSPLHF
d_gene: TRBD1; j_gene: TRBJ2-1; abundance: -; v_gene: TRBV18; CDR3nt: TGTGCCAGCTCACCGGAACAGGGGTCCTACAATGAGCAGTTCTTC; CDR3aa: CASSPEQGSYNEQFF
d_gene: TRBD1; j_gene: TRBJ1-5; abundance: -; v_gene: TRBV9; CDR3nt: TGTGCCAGCAGCGTAGGGGACAGAGAGAATCAGCCCCAGCATTTT; CDR3aa: CASSVGDRENQPQHF
d_gene: -; j_gene: TRBJ1-5; abundance: -; v_gene: TRBV15; CDR3nt: TGTGCCACCAGCAGAGAACGAACAGGGAGCGGCAATCAGCCCCAGCATTTT; CDR3aa: CATSRERTGSGNQPQHF
d_gene: -; j_gene: TRBJ1-1; abundance: -; v_gene: TRBV5-4; CDR3nt: TGTGCCAGCAGCTTAGGGGGGAACACTGAAGCTTTCTTT; CDR3aa: CASSLGGNTEAFF
d_gene: -; j_gene: TRBJ1-1; abundance: once; v_gene: TRBV15; CDR3nt: TGTGCCACCAGCAGAGCCTCCCTTTTGACTGAAGCTTTCTTT; CDR3aa: CATSRASLLTEAFF
d_gene: TRBD1; j_gene: TRBJ2-7; abundance: once; v_gene: TRBV7-9; CDR3nt: TGTGCCAGCAGCTTCCGACAGGGAGTCTCAGAGCAGTACTTC; CDR3aa: CASSFRQGVSEQYF
d_gene: -; j_gene: TRBJ1-2; abundance: -; v_gene: TRBV5-1; CDR3nt: TGCGCCAGCAGCGAACGGCAGGGGCCCGATGGCTACACCTTC; CDR3aa: CASSERQGPDGYTF
d_gene: TRBD1; j_gene: TRBJ2-3; abundance: -; v_gene: TRBV4-2; CDR3nt: TGTGCCAGCAGCCCCATCGGGACAGGGAACACAGATACGCAGTATTTT; CDR3aa: CASSPIGTGNTDTQYF
d_gene: -; j_gene: TRBJ1-1; abundance: -; v_gene: TRBV2; CDR3nt: TGTGCCAGCAGAGTCTTAGTGAACACTGAAGCTTTCTTT; CDR3aa: CASRVLVNTEAFF
d_gene: -; j_gene: TRBJ1-2; abundance: -; v_gene: TRBV4-1; CDR3nt: TGCGCCAGCAGCCAAGATGCCGACAGGAGAAATGGCTACACCTTC; CDR3aa: CASSQDADRRNGYTF
d_gene: -; j_gene: TRBJ1-4; abundance: -; v_gene: TRBV25-1; CDR3nt: TGTGCCAGCAGTCAAACGGACAGAGAAAAACTGTTTTTT; CDR3aa: CASSQTDREKLFF
d_gene: -; j_gene: TRBJ1-5; abundance: -; v_gene: TRBV19; CDR3nt: TGTGCCAGTAGTGACGAACAGGGACCTGGTCAGCCCCAGCATTTT; CDR3aa: CASSDEQGPGQPQHF
d_gene: -; j_gene: TRBJ1-6; abundance: -; v_gene: TRBV6-5; CDR3nt: TGTGCCAGCAGTTACTCTTCGGGGAGGGATTCACCCCTCCACTTT; CDR3aa: CASSYSSGRDSPLHF
d_gene: TRBD2; j_gene: TRBJ2-7; abundance: -; v_gene: TRBV29-1; CDR3nt: TGCAGCGTTGAAGGTGGGGGGGTTCCTTACGAGCAGTACTTC; CDR3aa: CSVEGGGVPYEQYF
d_gene: -; j_gene: TRBJ2-1; abundance: -; v_gene: TRBV5-1; CDR3nt: TGCGCCCCCCAAGAGACCAGGTCTTGCAATGAGCAGTTCTTC; CDR3aa: CAPQETRSCNEQFF
d_gene: -; j_gene: TRBJ1-1; abundance: -; v_gene: TRBV5-8; CDR3nt: TGTGCCAGCAGCTTGGACTTGGGGGGGACTGAAGCTTTCTTT; CDR3aa: CASSLDLGGTEAFF
d_gene: TRBD1; j_gene: TRBJ2-6; abundance: -; v_gene: TRBV6-6; CDR3nt: TGTGCCAGCAGTCTGGGGACAGGGGGACCCTCTGGGGCCAACGTCCTGACTTTC; CDR3aa: CASSLGTGGPSGANVLTF
d_gene: TRBD2; j_gene: TRBJ2-5; abundance: -; v_gene: TRBV5-8; CDR3nt: TGTGCCAGCAGCTTGGGGGACTACCCTCAAGAGACCCAGTACTTC; CDR3aa: CASSLGDYPQETQYF
d_gene: -; j_gene: TRBJ1-1; abundance: -; v_gene: TRBV11-1; CDR3nt: TGTGCCAGCAGAATGGAGGGTAACACTGAAGCTTTCTTT; CDR3aa: CASRMEGNTEAFF
d_gene: -; j_gene: TRBJ2-1; abundance: -; v_gene: TRBV3-1/TRBV3-2; CDR3nt: TGTGCCAGCAGCCAGAAGCCTACAGGGAGTGAGCAGTTCTTC; CDR3aa: CASSQKPTGSEQFF
d_gene: -; j_gene: TRBJ2-7; abundance: -; v_gene: TRBV3-1/TRBV3-2; CDR3nt: TGTGCCAGCAGCCAAGGCCGGGGGTTTTACTACGAGCAGTACTTC; CDR3aa: CASSQGRGFYYEQYF
d_gene: -; j_gene: TRBJ2-7; abundance: -; v_gene: TRBV21-1; CDR3nt: TGTGCCAGCAGCAAAGTAGCAGGGACAGGGAGCTACGAGCAGTACTTC; CDR3aa: CASSKVAGTGSYEQYF
d_gene: TRBD2; j_gene: TRBJ2-7; abundance: -; v_gene: TRBV5-1; CDR3nt: TGCGCCAGCAGCGGATCTAGCGGGGGACCTTACGAGCAGTACTTC; CDR3aa: CASSGSSGGPYEQYF
d_gene: -; j_gene: TRBJ2-3; abundance: -; v_gene: TRBV7-6; CDR3nt: TGTGCCAGCAGCCTCCGACAGGCTAGCACAGATACGCAGTATTTT; CDR3aa: CASSLRQASTDTQYF
d_gene: -; j_gene: TRBJ1-1; abundance: -; v_gene: TRBV3-1/TRBV3-2; CDR3nt: TGTGCCAGCAGCGAAAATGGAAGGAGGGCTGAAGCTTTCTTT; CDR3aa: CASSENGRRAEAFF
d_gene: -; j_gene: TRBJ2-5; abundance: -; v_gene: TRBV19; CDR3nt: TGTGCCAGTAGGACTCAAGAGACCCAGTACTTC; CDR3aa: CASRTQETQYF
d_gene: TRBD2; j_gene: TRBJ2-5; abundance: once; v_gene: TRBV5-6; CDR3nt: TGTGCCAGCAGCCAACCGGGACTACAAGAGACCCAGTACTTC; CDR3aa: CASSQPGLQETQYF
d_gene: -; j_gene: TRBJ1-4; abundance: -; v_gene: TRBV5-1; CDR3nt: TGCGCCAGCAGCGAGGGGGCAACTAATGAAAAACTGTTTTTT; CDR3aa: CASSEGATNEKLFF
d_gene: TRBD1; j_gene: TRBJ1-1; abundance: -; v_gene: TRBV7-9; CDR3nt: TGTGCCAGCAGCTCACAAGACAGGGGGAACACTGAAGCTTTCTTT; CDR3aa: CASSSQDRGNTEAFF
d_gene: TRBD1; j_gene: TRBJ2-3; abundance: -; v_gene: TRBV3-1/TRBV3-2; CDR3nt: TGTGCCAGCAGCCACCGGGACAGGAGCACAGATACGCAGTATTTT; CDR3aa: CASSHRDRSTDTQYF
d_gene: -; j_gene: TRBJ1-5; abundance: -; v_gene: TRBV7-8; CDR3nt: TGTGCCAGCAGCCTTACTCAGGGCTTCAATCAGCCCCAGCATTTT; CDR3aa: CASSLTQGFNQPQHF
d_gene: -; j_gene: TRBJ1-1; abundance: -; v_gene: TRBV7-9; CDR3nt: TGTGCCAGCAGCTTTATCATCGCAGGGGAGAGCACTGAAGCTTTCTTT; CDR3aa: CASSFIIAGESTEAFF
d_gene: -; j_gene: TRBJ1-4; abundance: -; v_gene: TRBV6-2/TRBV6-3; CDR3nt: TGTGCCAGCAGTCGACGACAGCAGCCTCAAAAACTGTTTTTT; CDR3aa: CASSRRQQPQKLFF
d_gene: TRBD2; j_gene: TRBJ2-2; abundance: -; v_gene: TRBV19; CDR3nt: TGTGCCAGTACGGGGGGGGCGAACACCGGGGAGCTGTTTTTT; CDR3aa: CASTGGANTGELFF
d_gene: -; j_gene: TRBJ1-4; abundance: -; v_gene: TRBV12-3/TRBV12-4; CDR3nt: TGTGCCAGCACCCCAAGGGGGACCGAAAAACTGTTTTTT; CDR3aa: CASTPRGTEKLFF
d_gene: -; j_gene: TRBJ1-1; abundance: -; v_gene: TRBV30; CDR3nt: TGTGCCTGGAGTGTGGGTGCGGTGAACACTGAAGCTTTCTTT; CDR3aa: CAWSVGAVNTEAFF
d_gene: TRBD1; j_gene: TRBJ2-2; abundance: once; v_gene: TRBV5-1; CDR3nt: TGCGCCAGCAGCTGGACAGGGGGCGCCGGGGAGCTGTTTTTT; CDR3aa: CASSWTGGAGELFF
d_gene: -; j_gene: TRBJ1-1; abundance: few; v_gene: TRBV2; CDR3nt: TGTGCCAGCACCCCGGACAGATTTGAAGCTTTCTTT; CDR3aa: CASTPDRFEAFF
d_gene: TRBD2; j_gene: TRBJ2-1; abundance: -; v_gene: TRBV4-2; CDR3nt: TGTGCCAGCAGCCCAACTAGCGGGGGGGACAATGAGCAGTTCTTC; CDR3aa: CASSPTSGGDNEQFF